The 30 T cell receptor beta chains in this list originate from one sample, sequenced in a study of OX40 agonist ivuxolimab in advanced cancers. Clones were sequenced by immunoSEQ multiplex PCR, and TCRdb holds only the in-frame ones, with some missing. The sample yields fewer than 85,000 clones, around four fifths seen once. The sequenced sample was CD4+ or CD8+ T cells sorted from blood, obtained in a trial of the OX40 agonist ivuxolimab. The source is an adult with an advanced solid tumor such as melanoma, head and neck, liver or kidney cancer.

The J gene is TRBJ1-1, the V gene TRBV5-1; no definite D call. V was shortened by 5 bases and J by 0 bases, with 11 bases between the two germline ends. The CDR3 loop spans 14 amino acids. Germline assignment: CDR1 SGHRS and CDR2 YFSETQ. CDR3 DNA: TGCGCCAGCAGTTGTGGACGGATGAACACTGAAGCTTTCTTT. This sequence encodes CASSCGRMNTEAFF.

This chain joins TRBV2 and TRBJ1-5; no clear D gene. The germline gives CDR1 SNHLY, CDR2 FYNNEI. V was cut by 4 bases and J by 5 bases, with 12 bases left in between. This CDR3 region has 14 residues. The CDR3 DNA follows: TGTGCCAGCAGTGCGACCTCAGCCCATCAGCCCCAGCATTTT. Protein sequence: CASSATSAHQPQHF.

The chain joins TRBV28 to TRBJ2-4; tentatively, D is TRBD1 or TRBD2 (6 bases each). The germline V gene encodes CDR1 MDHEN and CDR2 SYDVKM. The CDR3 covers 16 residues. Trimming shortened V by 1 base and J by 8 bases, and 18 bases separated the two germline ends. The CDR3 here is CASSLLWGADGDIQYF. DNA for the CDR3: TGTGCCAGCAGTTTATTGTGGGGGGCCGATGGAGACATTCAGTACTTC.

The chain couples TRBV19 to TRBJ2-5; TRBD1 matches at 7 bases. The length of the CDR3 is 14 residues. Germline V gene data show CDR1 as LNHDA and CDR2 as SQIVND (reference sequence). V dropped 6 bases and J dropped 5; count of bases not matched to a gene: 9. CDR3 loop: CASSDRQGIETQYF. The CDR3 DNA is TGTGCCAGTAGCGATCGACAGGGCATCGAGACCCAGTACTTC. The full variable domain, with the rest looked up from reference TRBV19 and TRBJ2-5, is DGGITQSPKYLFRKEGQNVTLSCEQNLNHDAMYWYRQDPGQGLRLIYYSQIVNDFQKGDIAEGYSVSREKKESFPLTVTSAQKNPTAFYLCASSDRQGIETQYFGPGTRLLVL.

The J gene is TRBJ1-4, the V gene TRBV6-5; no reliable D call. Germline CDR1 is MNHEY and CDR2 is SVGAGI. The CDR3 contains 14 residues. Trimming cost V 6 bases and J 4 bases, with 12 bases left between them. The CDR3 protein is CASSRPGINEKLFF. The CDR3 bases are TGTGCCAGCAGCAGGCCGGGGATTAATGAAAAACTGTTTTTT.

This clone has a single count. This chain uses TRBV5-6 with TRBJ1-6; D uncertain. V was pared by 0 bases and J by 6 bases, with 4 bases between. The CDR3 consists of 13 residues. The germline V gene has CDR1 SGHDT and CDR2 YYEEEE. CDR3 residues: CASSLEINSPLHF. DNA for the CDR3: TGTGCCAGCAGCTTGGAGATTAATTCACCCCTCCACTTT.

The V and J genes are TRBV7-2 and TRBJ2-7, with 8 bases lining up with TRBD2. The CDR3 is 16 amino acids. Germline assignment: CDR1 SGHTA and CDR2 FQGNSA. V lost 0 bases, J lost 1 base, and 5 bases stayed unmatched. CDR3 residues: CASSLAVAGLSYEQYF. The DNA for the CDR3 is TGTGCCAGCAGCTTAGCGGTAGCGGGACTGTCCTACGAGCAGTACTTC. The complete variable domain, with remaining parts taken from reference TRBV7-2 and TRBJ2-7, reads GAGVSQSPSNKVTEKGKDVELRCDPISGHTALYWYRQSLGQGLEFLIYFQGNSAPDKSGLPSDRFSAERTGGSVSTLTIQRTQQEDSAVYLCASSLAVAGLSYEQYFGPGTRLTVT.

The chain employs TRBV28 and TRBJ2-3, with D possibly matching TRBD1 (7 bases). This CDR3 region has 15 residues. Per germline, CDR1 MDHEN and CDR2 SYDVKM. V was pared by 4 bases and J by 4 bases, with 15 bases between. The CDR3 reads CASSSQLRGADTQYF. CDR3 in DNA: TGTGCCAGCAGTTCACAGCTCAGGGGGGCAGATACGCAGTATTTT.

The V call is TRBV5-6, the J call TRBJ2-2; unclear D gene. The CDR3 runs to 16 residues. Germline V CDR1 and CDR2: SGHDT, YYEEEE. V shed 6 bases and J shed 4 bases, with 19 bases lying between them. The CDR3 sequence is CASNALRSYSTGELFF. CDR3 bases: TGTGCCAGCAACGCTCTGAGAAGCTATTCCACCGGGGAGCTGTTTTTT.

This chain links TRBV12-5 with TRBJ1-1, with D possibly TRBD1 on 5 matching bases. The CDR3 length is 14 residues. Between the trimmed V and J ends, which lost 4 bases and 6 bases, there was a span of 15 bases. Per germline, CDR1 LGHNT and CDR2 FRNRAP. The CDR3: CASGSSRPGAEAFF. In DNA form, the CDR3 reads TGTGCTAGTGGTTCGTCACGGCCGGGGGCTGAAGCTTTCTTT.

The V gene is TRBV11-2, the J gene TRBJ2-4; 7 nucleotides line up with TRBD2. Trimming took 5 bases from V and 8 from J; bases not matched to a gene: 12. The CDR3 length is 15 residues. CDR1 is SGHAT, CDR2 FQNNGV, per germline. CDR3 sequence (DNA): TGTGCCAGCAGCCGGACTAGGTTGGGGAGGGACATTCAGTACTTC. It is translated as CASSRTRLGRDIQYF.

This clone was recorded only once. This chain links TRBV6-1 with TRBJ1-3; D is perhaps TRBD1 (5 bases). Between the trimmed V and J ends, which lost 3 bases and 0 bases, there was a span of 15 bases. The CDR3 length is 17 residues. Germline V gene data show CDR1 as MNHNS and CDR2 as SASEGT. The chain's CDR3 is CASSDIRGRSSGNTIYF. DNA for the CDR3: TGTGCCAGCAGTGATATTAGGGGTCGGAGCTCTGGAAACACCATATATTTT.

The CDR3 coding sequence is TGTGCCAGCAGCTTGGCCGGCGGCAGCTACTATGGCTACACCTTC. It translates to CASSLAGGSYYGYTF. The V gene is TRBV5-6, the J gene TRBJ1-2; D is unclear. Germline loops: CDR1 SGHDT, CDR2 YYEEEE. The CDR3 has 15 amino acids. With 0 bases removed from V and 3 bases from J, the gap between germline ends came to 12 bases.

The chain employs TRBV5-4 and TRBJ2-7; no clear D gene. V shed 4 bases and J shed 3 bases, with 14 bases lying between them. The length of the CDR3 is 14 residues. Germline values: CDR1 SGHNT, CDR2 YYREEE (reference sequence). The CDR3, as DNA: TGTGCCAGCAGCCCGGTCCCCCAGAACTACGAGCAGTACTTC. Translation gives CASSPVPQNYEQYF.

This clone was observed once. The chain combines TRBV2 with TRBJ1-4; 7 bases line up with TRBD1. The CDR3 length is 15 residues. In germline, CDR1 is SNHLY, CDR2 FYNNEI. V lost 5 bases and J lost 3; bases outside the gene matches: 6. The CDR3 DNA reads TGTGCCAGCAGTAAATACAGGGGACCTAATGAAAAACTGTTTTTT. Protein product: CASSKYRGPNEKLFF.

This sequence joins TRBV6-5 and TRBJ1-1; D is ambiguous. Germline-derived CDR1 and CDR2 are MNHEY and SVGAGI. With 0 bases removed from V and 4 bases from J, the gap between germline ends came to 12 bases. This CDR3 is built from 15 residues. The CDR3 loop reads CASSYSLLGATEAFF. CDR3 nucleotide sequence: TGTGCCAGCAGTTACTCGTTACTTGGCGCCACTGAAGCTTTCTTT.

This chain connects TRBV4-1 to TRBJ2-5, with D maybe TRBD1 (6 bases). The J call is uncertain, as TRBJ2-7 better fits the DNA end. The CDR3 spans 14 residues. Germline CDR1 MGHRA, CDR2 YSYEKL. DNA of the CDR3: TGCGCCAGCAAGAGGGAAGGGGGCTCCTACGAGCAGTACTTC. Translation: CASKREGGSYEQYF.

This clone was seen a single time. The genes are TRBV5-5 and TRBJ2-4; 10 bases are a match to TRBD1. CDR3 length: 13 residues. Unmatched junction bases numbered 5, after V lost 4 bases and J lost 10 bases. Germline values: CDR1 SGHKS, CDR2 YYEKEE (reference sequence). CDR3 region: CASSPGTGEIQYF. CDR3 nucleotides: TGTGCCAGCAGCCCCGGGACAGGGGAAATTCAGTACTTC. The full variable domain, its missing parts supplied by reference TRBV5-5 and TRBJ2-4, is DAGVTQSPTHLIKTRGQQVTLRCSPISGHKSVSWYQQVLGQGPQFIFQYYEKEERGRGNFPDRFSARQFPNYSSELNVNALLLGDSALYLCASSPGTGEIQYFGAGTRLSVL.

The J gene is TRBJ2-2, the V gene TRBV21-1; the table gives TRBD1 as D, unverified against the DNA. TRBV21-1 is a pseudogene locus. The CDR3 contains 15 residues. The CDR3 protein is CASSLRWGHTGELFF. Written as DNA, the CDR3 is TGTGCCAGCAGTCTGAGGTGGGGCCACACCGGGGAGCTGTTTTTT.

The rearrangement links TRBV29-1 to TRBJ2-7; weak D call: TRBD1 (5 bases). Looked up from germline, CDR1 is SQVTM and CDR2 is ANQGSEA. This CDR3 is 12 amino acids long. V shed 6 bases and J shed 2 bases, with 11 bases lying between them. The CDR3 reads CSVVTATYEQYF. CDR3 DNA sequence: TGCAGCGTCGTGACAGCCACCTACGAGCAGTACTTC.

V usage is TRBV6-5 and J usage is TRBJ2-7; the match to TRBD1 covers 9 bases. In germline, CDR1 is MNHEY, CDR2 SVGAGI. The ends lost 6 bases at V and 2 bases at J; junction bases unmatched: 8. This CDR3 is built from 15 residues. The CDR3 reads CASSQARQGAYEQYF. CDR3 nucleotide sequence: TGTGCCAGCAGCCAGGCGAGACAGGGGGCCTACGAGCAGTACTTC.

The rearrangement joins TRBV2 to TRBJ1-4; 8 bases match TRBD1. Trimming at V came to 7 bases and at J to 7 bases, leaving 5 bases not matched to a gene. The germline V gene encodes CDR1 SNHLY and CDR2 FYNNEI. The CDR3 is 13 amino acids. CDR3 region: CASTIGQGEKLFF. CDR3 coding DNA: TGTGCCAGCACCATAGGACAGGGTGAAAAACTGTTTTTT.

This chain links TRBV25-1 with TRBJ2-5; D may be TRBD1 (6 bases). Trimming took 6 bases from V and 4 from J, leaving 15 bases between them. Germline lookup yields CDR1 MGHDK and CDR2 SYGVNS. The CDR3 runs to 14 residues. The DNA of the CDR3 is TGTGCCAGCAGCGAGACAGGTCGACGAGAGACCCAGTACTTC. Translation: CASSETGRRETQYF.

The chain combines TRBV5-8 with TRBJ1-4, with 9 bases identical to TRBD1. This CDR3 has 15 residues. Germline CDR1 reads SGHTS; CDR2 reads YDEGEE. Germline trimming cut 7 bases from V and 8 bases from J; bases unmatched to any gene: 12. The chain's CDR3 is CASRLGTGLYEKLFF. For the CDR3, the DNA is TGTGCCAGCCGACTGGGGACAGGGTTGTACGAAAAACTGTTTTTT.

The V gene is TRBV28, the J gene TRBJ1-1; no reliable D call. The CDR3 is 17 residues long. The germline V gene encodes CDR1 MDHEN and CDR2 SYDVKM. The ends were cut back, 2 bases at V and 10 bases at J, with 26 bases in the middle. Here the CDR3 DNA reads TGTGCCAGCAGTTTAGTGTCCTCCCAGACTCCCCGTGAATCAGCTTTCTTT. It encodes CASSLVSSQTPRESAFF.

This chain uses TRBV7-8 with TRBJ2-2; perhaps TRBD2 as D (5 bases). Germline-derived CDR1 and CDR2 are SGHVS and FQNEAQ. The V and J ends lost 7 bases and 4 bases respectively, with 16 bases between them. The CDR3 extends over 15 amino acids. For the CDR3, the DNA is TGTGCCAGCACCTCAGGACGGGAACGCACCGGGGAGCTGTTTTTT. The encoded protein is CASTSGRERTGELFF.

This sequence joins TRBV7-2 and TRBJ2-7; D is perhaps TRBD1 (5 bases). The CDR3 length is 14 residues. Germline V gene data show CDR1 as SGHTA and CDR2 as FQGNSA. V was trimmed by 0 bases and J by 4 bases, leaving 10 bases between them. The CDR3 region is CASSLAPGMYEQYF. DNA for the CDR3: TGTGCCAGCAGCTTAGCCCCAGGGATGTACGAGCAGTACTTC.

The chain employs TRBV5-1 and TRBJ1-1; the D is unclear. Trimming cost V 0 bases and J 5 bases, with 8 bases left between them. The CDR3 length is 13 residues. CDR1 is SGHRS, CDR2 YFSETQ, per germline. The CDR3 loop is CASSLEADTEAFF. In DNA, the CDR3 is TGCGCCAGCAGCTTGGAGGCAGATACTGAAGCTTTCTTT.

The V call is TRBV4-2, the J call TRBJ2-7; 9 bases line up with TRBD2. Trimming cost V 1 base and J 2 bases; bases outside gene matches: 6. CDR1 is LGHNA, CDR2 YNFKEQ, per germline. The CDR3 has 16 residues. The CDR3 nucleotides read TGTGCCAGCAGCCAAGGGGGAGCGGGGGGCGCCTACGAGCAGTACTTC. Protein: CASSQGGAGGAYEQYF.

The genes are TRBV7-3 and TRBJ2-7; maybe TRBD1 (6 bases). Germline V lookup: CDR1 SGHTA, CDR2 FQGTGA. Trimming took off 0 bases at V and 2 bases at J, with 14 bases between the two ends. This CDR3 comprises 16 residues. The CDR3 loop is CASSLTGGVETYEQYF. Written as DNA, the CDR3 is TGTGCCAGCAGCTTAACAGGGGGAGTTGAAACCTACGAGCAGTACTTC.